These T cell receptor beta chains were read from a single sample in a study of cytotoxic CD8 clonotypes in ibrutinib-treated CLL. Using immunoSEQ multiplex PCR, the repertoire was profiled, and TCRdb retains in-frame clones only, with some absent. This repertoire shows approximately 26,000 clones, approximately 71% found once; its top ten account for about 45%. The sample here was PBMCs, taken after 12 months of ibrutinib treatment. The receptors derive from a human donor with chronic lymphocytic leukemia. Both conserved end residues are part of each CDR3. The D gene is left open where the match is weak. Size values are once, few and many counts, or a class for expanded clones, and some rows have none.

J gene,clone size,D gene,V gene,CDR3 DNA,CDR3 protein
TRBJ2-1,NA,NA,TRBV5-4,TGTGCCAGCAACAGGTGGGGGCTGTACAATGAGCAGTTCTTC,CASNRWGLYNEQFF
TRBJ2-1,NA,TRBD1,TRBV11-3,TGTGCCAGCAGCCCATACGACAGGGACAATGAGCAGTTCTTC,CASSPYDRDNEQFF
TRBJ2-7,NA,NA,TRBV7-3,TGTGCCAGCAGCTTGGCGGGGGCTTCCTCCTACGAGCAGTACTTC,CASSLAGASSYEQYF
TRBJ2-3,NA,NA,TRBV4-3,TGCGCCAGCAGCCAAGGACGGGGTCTCACAGATACGCAGTATTTT,CASSQGRGLTDTQYF
TRBJ2-2,few,NA,TRBV7-3,TGTGCCAGCAGCTTAAGTACCGGAGGGGCCCAACGTAGCACCGGGGAGCTGTTTTTT,CASSLSTGGAQRSTGELFF
TRBJ2-3,NA,NA,TRBV18,TGTGCCAGCTCACCGCCAGTCACAGATACGCAGTATTTT,CASSPPVTDTQYF
TRBJ1-2,NA,NA,TRBV5-6,TGTGCCAGCAGCTCTCTGGGATCTTTGGATGGCTACACCTTC,CASSSLGSLDGYTF
TRBJ2-2,NA,TRBD2,TRBV6-4,TGTGCCAGCAGTCCTCGGGGAGGGGCGAACACCGGGGAGCTGTTTTTT,CASSPRGGANTGELFF
TRBJ1-1,NA,NA,TRBV7-9,TGTGCCAGCAGCCCAAAGAGGAGAGTGAACACTGAAGCTTTCTTT,CASSPKRRVNTEAFF
TRBJ1-2,few,NA,TRBV9,TGTGCCAGCAGCCCCGGAGTGGGGCAGTACTATGGCTACACCTTC,CASSPGVGQYYGYTF
TRBJ2-1,once,TRBD2,TRBV4-3,TGCGCCAGGGTGGAGGGAGGGCGGGAGCAGTTCTTC,CARVEGGREQFF
TRBJ1-3,NA,TRBD1,TRBV7-3,TGTGCCAGCAGCTCTCTGCCCGCCTCGGGACAGGCTGGAAACACCATATATTTT,CASSSLPASGQAGNTIYF
TRBJ2-3,NA,NA,TRBV21-1,TGTGCCAGCACCAAAGTGGGGTGGCGGGACACAGATACGCAGTATTTT,CASTKVGWRDTDTQYF
TRBJ2-2,NA,TRBD1,TRBV7-2,TGTGCCAGCAGCTCTACAGGGGCCGGGGAGCTGTTTTTT,CASSSTGAGELFF
TRBJ2-2,few,TRBD2,TRBV7-3,TGTGCCAGCAGCTCCTCTAGCGGCGGGGAGCTGTTTTTT,CASSSSSGGELFF
TRBJ2-1,NA,NA,TRBV6-6,TGTGCCAGCAGCCCAACTCGGGGTGGGTCCTACAATGAGCAGTTCTTC,CASSPTRGGSYNEQFF
TRBJ1-2,once,NA,TRBV5-1,TGCGCCAGCCGCCCCGGGGTTGTAGACTATGGCTACACCTTC,CASRPGVVDYGYTF
TRBJ2-2,NA,TRBD2,TRBV9,TGTGCCAGCAGCGTAGAACTAGCGGGAGGAGAGCTGTTTTTT,CASSVELAGGELFF
TRBJ1-2,few,NA,TRBV6-1,TGTGCCACCAAACCTCCGGGATCCCATGGGGGCTACACCTTC,CATKPPGSHGGYTF
TRBJ1-3,NA,NA,TRBV7-9,TGTGCCAGCAGCTTAGCGTTTGGGAGTGGAAACACCATATATTTT,CASSLAFGSGNTIYF
TRBJ1-1,few,NA,TRBV25-1,TGTGCCAGCAGTGGAGGGTTGGACACTGAAGCTTTCTTT,CASSGGLDTEAFF
TRBJ2-2,NA,NA,TRBV10-1,TGCGCCATCCACGCCAATTCAGGTGTCAACACCGGGGAGCTGTTTTTT,CAIHANSGVNTGELFF
TRBJ2-1,once,TRBD2,TRBV5-8,TGTGCCAGCAGCGCTCGACCCTCGGGACTAGTGTCTTATGAGCAGTTCTTC,CASSARPSGLVSYEQFF
TRBJ2-5,NA,NA,TRBV5-4,TGTGCCAGCAGCTCCAGGGGTGGGGGTGAGACCCAGTACTTC,CASSSRGGGETQYF
TRBJ1-5,NA,NA,TRBV27,TGTGCCAGCAGGGTTCAGTATAGCAATCAGCCCCAGCATTTT,CASRVQYSNQPQHF
TRBJ2-7,NA,NA,TRBV28,TGTGCCAGCAGTTTTGATAAGGGGGACCAGGGTTACGAGCAGTACTTC,CASSFDKGDQGYEQYF
TRBJ1-2,few,TRBD1,TRBV6-6,TGTGCCAGCAGTTTCGACCGACAGGGGAATGGCTACACCTTC,CASSFDRQGNGYTF
TRBJ2-7,NA,NA,TRBV28,TGTGCCAGCAGCGCTGGGGGTCAATTCCTCTACGAGCAGTACTTC,CASSAGGQFLYEQYF
TRBJ2-1,NA,TRBD2,TRBV7-9,TGTGCCAGCAGCGCTGAGCGGGGTCGAGGCAATGAGCAGTTCTTC,CASSAERGRGNEQFF
TRBJ2-2,NA,TRBD1,TRBV18,TGTGCCAGCTCACCCCGGACAGGGGGCGCGGGGAACACCGGGGAGCTGTTTTTT,CASSPRTGGAGNTGELFF
TRBJ2-7,once,TRBD1,TRBV7-2,TGTGCCAGCAGCTTAGAGGGACAGGGGTCCTACGAGCAGTACTTC,CASSLEGQGSYEQYF
TRBJ1-6,NA,NA,TRBV2,TGTGCCAGCAGTGAAATCCAGGGAACGGCTATATATAATTCACCCCTCCACTTT,CASSEIQGTAIYNSPLHF
TRBJ1-1,NA,NA,TRBV9,TGTGCCAGCAGCGTAGAGGGGTTCACTGAAGCTTTCTTT,CASSVEGFTEAFF
TRBJ1-1,NA,TRBD1,TRBV6-4,TGTGCCAGCAGAGATAACCCCAGGGGGGGAGCTGAAGCTTTCTTT,CASRDNPRGGAEAFF
TRBJ2-7,NA,NA,TRBV7-8,TGTGCCAGCAGCTTAGATGGGGGTCATGGCGAGCAGTACTTC,CASSLDGGHGEQYF
TRBJ2-7,NA,NA,TRBV20-1,TGCAGTGCTAGACAGGGCTACGAGCAGTACTTC,CSARQGYEQYF
TRBJ1-1,NA,NA,TRBV28,TGTGCCAGCCTTACCATAAACACTGAAGCTTTCTTT,CASLTINTEAFF
TRBJ1-1,NA,NA,TRBV5-1,TGCGCCAGCAGCTTGATCGGGGAGACTGAAGCTTTCTTT,CASSLIGETEAFF
TRBJ2-1,NA,TRBD2,TRBV5-1,TGCGCCAGCAGCTCTGGGCCGTTTCGGAGCGGGGGGATACTTCGCTCCAATGAGCAGTTCTTC,CASSSGPFRSGGILRSNEQFF
TRBJ2-7,NA,NA,TRBV15,TGTGCCACCAGCAGAGATCTAGCGACAGGGAATCCCGAGCAGTACTTC,CATSRDLATGNPEQYF
TRBJ1-2,NA,NA,TRBV29-1,TGCAGCGTTGCGACCTCGAGTCCCTTACCCTATGGCTACACCTTC,CSVATSSPLPYGYTF
TRBJ2-3,once,TRBD2,TRBV30,TGTGCCTGGAGTGTATCAGCGGGGGGGGCCGCAGATACGCAGTATTTT,CAWSVSAGGAADTQYF
TRBJ1-1,once,TRBD1,TRBV5-6,TGTGCCAGCAGCCCAAGGGACAGAGGGCGCCACACTGAAGCTTTCTTT,CASSPRDRGRHTEAFF
TRBJ2-5,NA,TRBD2,TRBV6-5,TGTGCCAGCAGTTATGCGGGGGAGGAGACCCAGTACTTC,CASSYAGEETQYF
TRBJ1-2,NA,TRBD1,TRBV2,TGTGCCAGCAGTGAAGGAGGGACAGGGAGCTATGGCTACACCTTC,CASSEGGTGSYGYTF
TRBJ1-1,NA,TRBD1,TRBV5-1,TGCGCCAGCAGCACGGGACAGGGGGCCACTGAAGCTTTCTTT,CASSTGQGATEAFF
TRBJ2-5,NA,TRBD2,TRBV7-9,TGTGCCAGCAGCTCAGGGACTAGCGTAGGAGAGACCCAGTACTTC,CASSSGTSVGETQYF